The TCR beta chain under discussion was sequenced for a study of T cells after yellow fever vaccination. TCRdb re-analysed the 5' RACE reads in MiXCR, keeping a single row per CDR3 protein. This sample has 600,000 to 750,000 distinct CDR3 sequences; more than 9% occur once, and the top ten carry about 15%. This CDR3 is 15 amino acids long. CDR1 is SEHNR, CDR2 FQNEAQ, per germline (reference sequence). V was shortened by 1 base and J by 5 bases, with 14 bases between the two germline ends. The clonotype comes from a man aged 30-40 years who received the YFV17D yellow fever vaccine. The J gene is TRBJ2-5, the V gene TRBV7-9, with unresolved D. This sample comprised PBMCs, obtained on the day of the yellow fever booster vaccination. Here the CDR3 reads CASSLVFRVDETQYF. The DNA of the CDR3 is TGTGCCAGCAGCTTAGTATTCCGGGTAGACGAGACCCAGTACTTC.